These T cell receptor beta chains were read from a single sample in a study of T cells in Graves' hyperthyroidism and ophthalmopathy. TCRdb called the multiplex PCR reads again in MiXCR, with one record for every CDR3 protein. This table holds over 250,000 distinct CDR3 sequences, approximately 17% found once. Sequenced sample: blood. The receptors stem from a woman aged 60-70 years with Graves' ophthalmopathy. Both conserved end residues are part of each CDR3. A D gene is named only where the DNA matches it firmly. Size values are once, few and many counts, or a class for expanded clones, and some rows have none.

cdr3_aa,cdr3_nt,v_call,clone_size,j_call,d_call
CASSPEPRTDTQYF,TGCGCCAGCAGCCCTGAACCGAGAACAGATACGCAGTATTTT,TRBV4-1,many,TRBJ2-3,-
CASSQTGKNTEAFF,TGTGCCAGCAGCCAAACTGGGAAGAACACTGAAGCTTTCTTT,TRBV7-2,many,TRBJ1-1,-
CASSSTGNTGELFF,TGTGCCAGCAGCTCGACAGGGAACACCGGGGAGCTGTTTTTT,TRBV7-8,many,TRBJ2-2,-
CSVQGGSEQYF,TGCAGTGTTCAGGGAGGGAGCGAGCAGTACTTC,TRBV20-1,many,TRBJ2-7,TRBD2
CASSSGVKDEQFF,TGTGCCAGCAGCTCCGGTGTAAAGGATGAGCAGTTCTTC,TRBV7-6,many,TRBJ2-1,-
CASSPRTGLRHEQFF,TGTGCCAGCAGTCCAAGAACGGGACTCAGGCATGAGCAGTTCTTC,TRBV6-1,-,TRBJ2-1,-
CASSPGEAKNIQYF,TGTGCCAGCAGCCCGGGGGAAGCCAAAAACATTCAGTACTTC,TRBV5-4,-,TRBJ2-4,-
CATSLGGGGAETQYF,TGTGCCACCAGCCTTGGGGGCGGAGGGGCAGAGACCCAGTACTTC,TRBV15,few,TRBJ2-5,-
CASSPQRANEQFF,TGTGCCAGCTCACCACAGCGAGCGAATGAGCAGTTCTTC,TRBV18,-,TRBJ2-1,-
CASSLQRTGYTF,TGTGCCAGCAGTCTACAGAGGACTGGCTACACCTTC,TRBV12-3/TRBV12-4,few,TRBJ1-2,-
CSVEDPLQGGEAFF,TGCAGCGTTGAAGATCCGCTGCAGGGAGGTGAAGCTTTCTTT,TRBV29-1,many,TRBJ1-1,-
CASSTGLTEQYF,TGTGCCAGCAGTACCGGACTAACCGAGCAGTACTTC,TRBV7-2,many,TRBJ2-7,-
CASSVPSGGRTGELFF,TGCGCCAGCAGCGTTCCTAGCGGGGGGCGAACCGGGGAGCTGTTTTTT,TRBV5-1,few,TRBJ2-2,TRBD2
CAISLDQETQYF,TGTGCCATCAGTTTAGACCAAGAGACCCAGTACTTC,TRBV10-3,-,TRBJ2-5,-
CASGIADTQYF,TGTGCCAGCGGGATTGCGGATACGCAGTATTTT,TRBV12-3/TRBV12-4,few,TRBJ2-3,-
CSARTGTNTEAFF,TGCAGTGCTAGGACAGGGACGAACACTGAAGCTTTCTTT,TRBV20-1,many,TRBJ1-1,TRBD1
CASSPADISHNEQFF,TGTGCCAGCAGTCCGGCGGACATTTCCCACAATGAGCAGTTCTTC,TRBV6-1,-,TRBJ2-1,-
CASSIGGTSGETQYF,TGTGCCAGTAGTATAGGAGGGACTAGCGGAGAGACCCAGTACTTC,TRBV19,-,TRBJ2-5,TRBD2
CASSLDSWGANVLTF,TGTGCCAGCAGCTTAGATTCGTGGGGGGCCAACGTCCTGACTTTC,TRBV7-6,-,TRBJ2-6,-
CASTGHTLHNEQYF,TGTGCCAGCACCGGACATACCCTCCACAATGAGCAGTACTTC,TRBV6-1,few,TRBJ2-7,-
CASRSTGDNEKLFF,TGCGCCAGTCGATCGACAGGGGATAATGAAAAACTGTTTTTT,TRBV5-1,-,TRBJ1-4,TRBD1
CASRGGEQVFSNQPQHF,TGTGCCAGCAGAGGCGGTGAACAGGTCTTTAGCAATCAGCCCCAGCATTTT,TRBV6-2/TRBV6-3,many,TRBJ1-5,-
CASSLGTTSTDTQYF,TGTGCCAGCAGTTTAGGGACTACTAGCACAGATACGCAGTATTTT,TRBV12-3/TRBV12-4,many,TRBJ2-3,-
CSVDGRYNEQFF,TGCAGCGTTGACGGGCGATACAATGAGCAGTTCTTC,TRBV29-1,few,TRBJ2-1,-
CASVTGNQPQHF,TGTGCCAGCGTGACGGGCAATCAGCCCCAGCATTTT,TRBV6-1,-,TRBJ1-5,-
CASSQTLAGASYNEQFF,TGTGCCAGCTCTCAAACACTAGCGGGAGCCTCCTACAATGAGCAGTTCTTC,TRBV18,many,TRBJ2-1,TRBD2
CASSPGSQETQYF,TGTGCCAGCAGCCCAGGGAGCCAAGAGACCCAGTACTTC,TRBV7-3,many,TRBJ2-5,-
CSASHGQILDTQYF,TGCAGTGCTAGCCACGGACAGATTCTAGATACGCAGTATTTT,TRBV20-1,many,TRBJ2-3,-
CASSPIPPSANTGELFF,TGTGCCAGCAGCCCAATCCCACCTAGCGCGAACACCGGGGAGCTGTTTTTT,TRBV3-1,once,TRBJ2-2,-
CAIQDANTEAFF,TGCGCCATCCAGGATGCGAACACTGAAGCTTTCTTT,TRBV10-2,few,TRBJ1-1,-
CASSIGASGNNEQFF,TGTGCCAGTAGTATAGGGGCTAGCGGAAACAATGAGCAGTTCTTC,TRBV19,many,TRBJ2-1,TRBD2
CASSLRLAADTQYF,TGTGCCAGCAGCTTAAGGTTAGCGGCAGATACGCAGTATTTT,TRBV5-5,many,TRBJ2-3,-
CASRHGAGTNEKLFF,TGTGCCAGCAGACACGGCGCAGGAACTAATGAAAAACTGTTTTTT,TRBV10-3,-,TRBJ1-4,-
CASSSTGLAGGIGDTQYF,TGTGCCAGTAGCTCTACAGGACTAGCGGGAGGAATCGGAGATACGCAGTATTTT,TRBV19,few,TRBJ2-3,TRBD2
CASSSGSEKLFF,TGTGCCAGCAGCTCAGGGAGTGAAAAACTGTTTTTT,TRBV7-9,many,TRBJ1-4,-
CASSLGRDRFGRTNEKLFF,TGTGCCAGCAGCTTGGGGAGGGACAGGTTCGGTCGAACTAATGAAAAACTGTTTTTT,TRBV5-5,-,TRBJ1-4,TRBD1
CASSTPTSDSISRGIRHF,TGTGCCAGTTCCACCCCGACCTCGGACAGTATTTCGCGGGGGATTCGGCACTTT,TRBV19,many,TRBJ1-6,-
CSVGVAGDVRYNEQFF,TGCAGCGTTGGGGTAGCGGGAGACGTACGGTACAATGAGCAGTTCTTC,TRBV29-1,-,TRBJ2-1,TRBD2
CSAPVVAADTQYF,TGCAGTGCTCCGGTGGTAGCGGCAGATACGCAGTATTTT,TRBV20-1,many,TRBJ2-3,-
CASSIGAYGYTF,TGTGCCAGCTCAATCGGGGCCTATGGCTACACCTTC,TRBV6-2/TRBV6-3,-,TRBJ1-2,-
CASSVGDSVPGELFF,TGCGCCAGCAGCGTAGGGGACAGCGTGCCCGGGGAGCTGTTTTTT,TRBV7-2,-,TRBJ2-2,TRBD1
CASRLTGDYEQYF,TGTGCCAGCAGACTAACTGGGGACTACGAGCAGTACTTC,TRBV11-2,-,TRBJ2-7,-
CASTEIGGNNGNEQFF,TGTGCCAGCACCGAAATTGGAGGGAATAACGGCAATGAGCAGTTCTTC,TRBV28,many,TRBJ2-1,-
CASSGFGTGTDTQYF,TGTGCCAGCAGTGGTTTCGGGACAGGGACAGATACGCAGTATTTT,TRBV28,-,TRBJ2-3,TRBD1
CASSRETGGGNTGELFF,TGTGCCAGCAGCCGAGAGACAGGGGGTGGTAACACCGGGGAGCTGTTTTTT,TRBV4-2,-,TRBJ2-2,TRBD1
CASSLEGQAGELFF,TGCGCCAGCAGCTTGGAAGGGCAGGCCGGGGAGCTGTTTTTT,TRBV5-1,many,TRBJ2-2,-
CASSLEFDEQYF,TGCGCCAGCAGCTTGGAATTTGACGAGCAGTACTTC,TRBV5-1,many,TRBJ2-7,-
CSGGTSGGTEAFF,TGCAGCGGTGGGACCTCAGGGGGCACTGAAGCTTTCTTT,TRBV29-1,many,TRBJ1-1,TRBD1
CSAPGTGAHEQYF,TGCAGTGCTCCTGGGACAGGGGCCCACGAGCAGTACTTC,TRBV20-1,-,TRBJ2-7,TRBD1
CASSLVAQAYNEQFF,TGTGCCAGCAGTTTAGTAGCGCAGGCCTACAATGAGCAGTTCTTC,TRBV28,many,TRBJ2-1,-
CASRPASGPDTQYF,TGTGCCAGCAGGCCAGCTAGCGGACCAGATACGCAGTATTTT,TRBV6-1,few,TRBJ2-3,TRBD2
CASSRRGRDYNEQFF,TGTGCCAGCAGTCGACGGGGACGGGACTACAATGAGCAGTTCTTC,TRBV2,many,TRBJ2-1,-
CASSYLGQGLHF,TGTGCCAGCAGTTACCTCGGACAGGGCCTCCACTTT,TRBV6-5,many,TRBJ1-6,TRBD1
CASSVAISPDQETQYF,TGTGCCAGCAGCGTAGCTATATCCCCGGACCAAGAGACCCAGTACTTC,TRBV9,-,TRBJ2-5,-
CASSPNQGQGVTDTQYF,TGTGCCAGCTCACCTAATCAGGGACAGGGAGTCACGGATACGCAGTATTTT,TRBV18,-,TRBJ2-3,TRBD1
CSVYPSASLGGYTF,TGCAGCGTCTACCCCTCCGCGAGCCTCGGAGGCTACACCTTC,TRBV29-1,-,TRBJ1-2,-
CASSGQGGNTIYF,TGTGCCAGCAGCGGACAGGGGGGAAACACCATATATTTT,TRBV6-1,few,TRBJ1-3,TRBD1
CASSFRGVAVSGYTF,TGTGCCAGCAGCTTTCGGGGGGTTGCGGTATCTGGCTACACCTTC,TRBV7-2,-,TRBJ1-2,-
CATPKTYGYTF,TGTGCCACCCCTAAAACCTATGGCTACACCTTC,TRBV24-1,-,TRBJ1-2,-